Following are 10 T cell receptor beta chains from one sample sequenced in a study of blood T cell repertoires in COVID-19 (dated by TCRdb to between 2020 and 2021). Receptor libraries were prepared by the immunoSEQ multiplex PCR assay. TCRdb took over this immuneACCESS table, retaining in-frame rearrangements with V and J assigned. Such tables are incomplete; in checked studies, under half of the missing clones stem from an unresolved V gene, and the remainder is unexplained. The sample table shows tens of thousands of clones, and roughly 80% are seen once. The ten largest account for about 2.2% of the sample. Sequencing input: peripheral blood. These receptors all stem from a man in his 70s with COVID-19, enrolled during active disease.

This rearrangement joins TRBV7-2 to TRBJ1-1; no clear D gene. Germline CDR1 is SGHTA and CDR2 is FQGNSA. The CDR3 is 12 amino acids. Trimming took off 5 bases at V and 9 bases at J, with 13 bases between the two ends. Written as DNA, the CDR3 is TGTGCCAGCAGCCTGACCGGGTTGCAAGCTTTCTTT. This translates into CASSLTGLQAFF.

The V and J genes are TRBV12-5 and TRBJ1-2, with TRBD1 identical over 12 bases. V was pared by 6 bases and J by 4 bases, with 12 bases of the junction left unmatched. The CDR3 contains 17 residues. Germline loops: CDR1 LGHNT, CDR2 FRNRAP. The CDR3 DNA sequence: TGTGCTAGTGGGCCCCCGGGACAGGGGGCATACCCCTATGGCTACACCTTC. Translated, it gives CASGPPGQGAYPYGYTF.

CDR3 region: CASSGQSNQPQHF. The CDR3 nucleotides are TGTGCCAGCAGTGGACAGAGCAATCAGCCCCAGCATTTT. The chain combines TRBV12-3 or TRBV12-4 with TRBJ1-5; D might be TRBD1 (6 bases). Trimming cost V 5 bases and J 1 base, with 6 bases left between them. The CDR3 is made up of 13 amino acids.

V is TRBV11-3 and J is TRBJ1-3; D not certain. Trimming pared 4 bases from V and 0 bases from J, leaving 4 bases between. In germline, CDR1 is SGHNT, CDR2 YENEEA. The CDR3 extends over 13 amino acids. The CDR3, as DNA: TGTGCCAGCAGCTCAGGCTCTGGAAACACCATATATTTT. Protein sequence: CASSSGSGNTIYF.

The CDR3, as DNA: TGTGCCAGCAGCCAAGAAGGAGTTGACTATAATTCACCCCTCCACTTT. Its translation is CASSQEGVDYNSPLHF. V is TRBV3-1 (or the pseudogene TRBV3-2) and J is TRBJ1-6; the D is unclear. The V and J ends lost 0 bases and 3 bases respectively, with 9 bases between them. The CDR3 extends over 16 amino acids. Germline V lookup: CDR1 LGHDT, CDR2 YNNKEL (reference sequence).

This sequence joins TRBV24-1 and TRBJ2-3; 7 bases are shared with TRBD2. The V gene end was trimmed by 0 bases and the J gene end by 6 bases; junction bases not matched to a gene: 5. The CDR3 consists of 15 residues. Per germline, CDR1 KGHDR and CDR2 SFDVKD. The CDR3 spells CATSDLYGRTDTQYF. As DNA, the CDR3 is TGTGCCACCAGTGATTTGTACGGGAGGACCGATACGCAGTATTTT.

The CDR3 DNA reads TGTGCCAGCAGCAAACCGGGACTAGCCTTTAATGAGCAGTTCTTC. Its translation is CASSKPGLAFNEQFF. V gene TRBV7-2 combines with J gene TRBJ2-1; TRBD2 agrees at 9 bases. The CDR3 is made up of 15 amino acids. Germline assignment: CDR1 SGHTA and CDR2 FQGNSA. V trimming: 5 bases; J trimming: 7 bases; junction bases outside the gene matches: 9.

The rearrangement uses TRBV5-3 and TRBJ2-7; D is ambiguous. TRBV5-3 has ORF status, its function being uncertain. The ends were cut back, 3 bases at V and 3 bases at J, with 13 bases in the middle. The CDR3 covers 14 residues. The CDR3 loop reads CARSWRKASYEQYF. The DNA for the CDR3 is TGTGCCAGAAGCTGGCGGAAAGCCAGCTACGAGCAGTACTTC.

This chain connects TRBV10-3 to TRBJ2-1, with D unclear. The CDR3 consists of 13 residues. V was cut by 6 bases and J by 4 bases, with 10 bases left in between. Germline V gene data show CDR1 as ENHRY and CDR2 as SYGVKD. The chain's CDR3 is CAIRAPSYNEQFF. DNA for the CDR3: TGTGCCATCAGGGCCCCTAGTTACAATGAGCAGTTCTTC.

The rearrangement uses TRBV5-6 and TRBJ2-2; D is perhaps TRBD2 (5 bases). V was trimmed by 5 bases and J by 2 bases, leaving 16 bases between them. Germline CDR1 and CDR2: SGHDT and YYEEEE. CDR3 length equals 16 residues. CDR3 protein: CASSFMDWSNTGELFF. In DNA, the CDR3 is TGTGCCAGCAGTTTTATGGACTGGTCAAACACCGGGGAGCTGTTTTTT.